This T cell receptor (beta chain) was profiled in a study of OX40 agonist ivuxolimab in advanced cancers. Germline trimming cut 6 bases from V and 8 bases from J; bases unmatched to any gene: 12. This CDR3 contains 15 residues. CDR1 and CDR2 from the germline V gene are SQVTM and ANQGSEA. This clone was observed once. Here immunoSEQ multiplex PCR was the method, and the copy in TCRdb shows in-frame clones only, minus some. The data show fewer than 100,000 clones, roughly 87% seen once. Sample: CD4+ or CD8+ T cells sorted from blood, taken in a trial of the OX40 agonist ivuxolimab. V is TRBV29-1 and J is TRBJ2-1, with TRBD2 matching over 11 bases. The receptor's source is an adult with an advanced solid tumor such as melanoma, head and neck, liver or kidney cancer. Here the CDR3 reads CSVRGLAGGPYEQFF. Here the CDR3 DNA reads TGCAGCGTCAGGGGGCTAGCGGGGGGCCCCTATGAGCAGTTCTTC.